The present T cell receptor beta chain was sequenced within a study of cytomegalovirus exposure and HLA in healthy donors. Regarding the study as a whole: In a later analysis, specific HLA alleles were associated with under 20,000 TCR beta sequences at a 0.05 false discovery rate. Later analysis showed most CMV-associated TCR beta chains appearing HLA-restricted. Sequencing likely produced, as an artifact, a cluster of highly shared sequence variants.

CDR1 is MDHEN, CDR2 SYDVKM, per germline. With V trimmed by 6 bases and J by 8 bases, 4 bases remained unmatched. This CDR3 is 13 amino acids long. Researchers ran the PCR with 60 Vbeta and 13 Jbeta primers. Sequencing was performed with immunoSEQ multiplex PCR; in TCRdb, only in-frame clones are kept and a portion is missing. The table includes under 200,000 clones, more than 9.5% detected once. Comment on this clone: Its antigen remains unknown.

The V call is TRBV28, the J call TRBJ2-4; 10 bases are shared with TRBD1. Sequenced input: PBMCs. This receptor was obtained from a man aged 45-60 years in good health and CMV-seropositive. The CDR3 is CASSYGTGDIQYF. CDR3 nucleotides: TGTGCCAGCAGCTACGGGACAGGGGACATTCAGTACTTC.